Below are 21 T cell receptor beta chains sequenced from a single sample in a study of cytomegalovirus exposure and HLA in healthy donors (dated by TCRdb to 2015 to 2018). The library was generated by the immunoSEQ multiplex PCR assay. This is the immuneACCESS table as TCRdb keeps it, with only in-frame sequences that have V and J called. A part of the clones is gone; compared with another copy, unresolved V genes explain less than half, and the rest is unexplained. The sample contains some 100,000 clones, roughly 88% of them found a single time. The top ten clonotypes cover around 5.1% of the sample. The sequenced sample consisted of PBMCs. These receptors all stem from a man between 18 and 29 years old in good health and CMV-seronegative.

The chain has TRBV11-3 and TRBJ2-7; D gene uncertain. Trimming removed 5 bases from V and 1 base from J, with 9 bases in between. The CDR3 is made up of 13 amino acids. CDR1 is SGHNT and CDR2 is YENEEA in the germline V gene. CDR3 sequence: CASSDGASYEQYF. For the CDR3, the DNA is TGTGCCAGCAGCGATGGAGCTTCCTACGAGCAGTACTTC.

The chain recombines TRBV19 with TRBJ1-6, with D possibly matching TRBD1 (5 bases). This CDR3 has 14 amino acids. Germline CDR1 and CDR2: LNHDA and SQIVND (reference sequence). Trimming left V 6 bases short and J 8 bases short, with 14 bases between. The CDR3 sequence: CASRDGTYDSPLHF. Written as DNA, the CDR3 is TGTGCCAGTAGGGACGGGACTTACGATTCACCCCTCCACTTT.

By sample fraction, this clone is medium-sized. The CDR3 region has the DNA TGTGCCAGCAGTGACGGAGATAATGAAAAACTGTTTTTT. Protein sequence: CASSDGDNEKLFF. The genes are TRBV6-4 and TRBJ1-4, with unresolved D. The CDR3 length is 13 residues. The germline V and J ends were trimmed by 2 bases and 4 bases, with 5 bases remaining between them. CDR1 and CDR2 (germline): MRHNA, SNTAGT.

This chain connects TRBV9 to TRBJ2-5; D is perhaps TRBD1 (5 bases). The CDR3 is made up of 15 amino acids. Trimming removed 0 bases from V and 4 bases from J, with 13 bases in between. Germline CDR1 reads SGDLS; CDR2 reads YYNGEE. In nucleotides, the CDR3 is TGTGCCAGCAGCGTAGGGAGTGGGGCCCGAGAGACCCAGTACTTC. Amino acids: CASSVGSGARETQYF.

The rearrangement links TRBV6-5 to TRBJ2-7; 7 bases fit TRBD1. The CDR3 sequence is 14 residues long. V dropped 8 bases and J dropped 2; count of bases not matched to a gene: 9. Germline values: CDR1 MNHEY, CDR2 SVGAGI. DNA for the CDR3: TGTGCCAGCCAAGGGGGCCGGGGACCCTACGAGCAGTACTTC. Protein product: CASQGGRGPYEQYF.

The CDR3 reads CASGLVLDQGAQYF. DNA of the CDR3: TGTGCTAGTGGTTTGGTACTCGACCAAGGGGCGCAGTATTTT. The J gene is TRBJ2-3, the V gene TRBV12-5; possible D gene TRBD1, 5 bases. This CDR3 region has 14 residues. CDR1 is LGHNT, CDR2 FRNRAP, per germline. V lost 0 bases and J 10 bases, leaving 14 bases between the germline ends.

The V gene is TRBV27, the J gene TRBJ2-7, with TRBD2 matching 8 bases. V lost 3 bases to trimming and J lost 0 bases; unmatched junction nucleotides: 10. Germline CDR1 and CDR2: MNHEY and SMNVEV (reference sequence). This CDR3 is 17 amino acids long. In DNA, the CDR3 is TGTGCCAGCAGTTTTAATTTCGGGCTAGCGGGCTCCTACGAGCAGTACTTC. It codes for CASSFNFGLAGSYEQYF.

This clone was picked up one time. The chain uses TRBV19 and TRBJ2-7, with a weak D call TRBD1 (5 bases). The CDR3 has 14 amino acids. Germline assignment: CDR1 LNHDA and CDR2 SQIVND (reference sequence). The V end lost 5 bases, the J end lost 0 bases, and 11 bases lay between the germline ends. The CDR3: CASSWKTASYEQYF. Here the CDR3 DNA reads TGTGCCAGTAGTTGGAAGACAGCCTCCTACGAGCAGTACTTC.

This clone was found once. The chain links TRBV30 to TRBJ1-4; D perhaps matches TRBD1 (5 bases). This CDR3 region has 14 residues. V was trimmed by 3 bases and J by 9 bases, leaving 17 bases between them. Germline V gene lookup returns CDR1 GTSNPN and CDR2 SVGIG (reference sequence). The DNA for the CDR3 is TGTGCCTGGAGAGAACCCGGGGGGTTCAAAAAACTGTTTTTT. This sequence encodes CAWREPGGFKKLFF. Full variable domain (rest looked up from reference TRBV30 and TRBJ1-4): SQTIHQWPATLVQPVGSPLSLECTVEGTSNPNLYWYRQAAGRGLQLLFYSVGIGQISSEVPQNLSASRPQDRQFILSSKKLLLSDSGFYLCAWREPGGFKKLFFGSGTQLSVL.

The gene calls are TRBV4-2 and TRBJ2-7, with D possibly TRBD2 on 5 matching bases. Per the germline V gene, CDR1 is LGHNA and CDR2 is YNFKEQ. The CDR3 is 15 residues long. Trimming stripped 0 bases from V and 5 bases from J, with 14 bases between. CDR3 DNA: TGTGCCAGCAGCCAAGACGGGGAGTTCGCCAACGAGCAGTACTTC. Translated, it gives CASSQDGEFANEQYF.

This chain connects TRBV27 to TRBJ1-5; D unclear. This CDR3 has 15 amino acids. CDR1 and CDR2 (germline): MNHEY, SMNVEV (reference sequence). Trimming took 5 bases from V and 7 from J, leaving 18 bases between them. The CDR3 nucleotides read TGTGCCAGCAGTCAACCCCCCCTACGAGGGCAGCCCCAGCATTTT. Encoded protein: CASSQPPLRGQPQHF.

The rearrangement links TRBV5-1 to TRBJ2-2, with D hard to call. The germline V gene has CDR1 SGHRS and CDR2 YFSETQ. The CDR3 sequence is 13 residues long. With 4 bases removed from V and 4 bases from J, the gap between germline ends came to 8 bases. The CDR3 DNA reads TGCGCCAGCAGCACAGAATCCACCGGGGAGCTGTTTTTT. Translating gives CASSTESTGELFF.

The chain recombines TRBV27 with TRBJ2-7; D gene ambiguous. V was clipped by 2 bases and J by 2 bases, with 10 bases between them. Germline V gene sequence: CDR1 MNHEY, CDR2 SMNVEV (reference sequence). The CDR3 is made up of 14 amino acids. In nucleotides, the CDR3 is TGTGCCAGCAGTTTAGACGGCGGCCCCTACGAGCAGTACTTC. It specifies CASSLDGGPYEQYF.

This clone showed up just a few times. This chain joins TRBV19 and TRBJ1-2; a possible D gene is TRBD1 (6 bases). CDR1 is LNHDA, CDR2 SQIVND, per germline (reference sequence). V was clipped by 6 bases and J by 5 bases, with 19 bases between them. This CDR3 comprises 15 residues. For the CDR3, the DNA is TGTGCCAGTAGCCCACGGGGGGCGCACCCTTATGGCTACACCTTC. It translates to CASSPRGAHPYGYTF.

The rearrangement uses TRBV30 and TRBJ1-5; 10 bases are a match to TRBD1. Germline V CDR1 and CDR2: GTSNPN, SVGIG (reference sequence). This CDR3 has 15 residues. Trimming at V came to 3 bases and at J to 9 bases, leaving 11 bases not matched to a gene. The CDR3 is CAWSPRAGQGMPQHF. The CDR3 coding sequence is TGTGCCTGGAGCCCTCGGGCGGGACAGGGGATGCCCCAGCATTTT. Full variable domain (missing parts from reference TRBV30 and TRBJ1-5): SQTIHQWPATLVQPVGSPLSLECTVEGTSNPNLYWYRQAAGRGLQLLFYSVGIGQISSEVPQNLSASRPQDRQFILSSKKLLLSDSGFYLCAWSPRAGQGMPQHFGDGTRLSIL.

This sequence joins TRBV19 and TRBJ1-5; a possible D gene is TRBD1 (5 bases). Trimming pared 3 bases from V and 3 bases from J, leaving 12 bases between. Germline values: CDR1 LNHDA, CDR2 SQIVND (reference sequence). The CDR3 is made up of 15 amino acids. The DNA for the CDR3 is TGTGCCAGTAGTATCCCAGACAGACCCAATCAGCCCCAGCATTTT. It codes for CASSIPDRPNQPQHF.

V usage is TRBV9 and J usage is TRBJ2-1, with a possible D match to TRBD2 (6 bases). The V gene's germline CDR1 is SGDLS and CDR2 YYNGEE. V shed 0 bases and J shed 5 bases, with 15 bases lying between them. The CDR3 runs to 16 residues. This chain's CDR3 is CASSVAVLARDNEQFF. In DNA, the CDR3 is TGTGCCAGCAGCGTAGCGGTTCTAGCGAGGGACAATGAGCAGTTCTTC.

V is TRBV18 and J is TRBJ1-1; weak D call: TRBD1 (5 bases). This CDR3 has 13 amino acids. Germline values: CDR1 KGHSH, CDR2 LQKENI. Trimming pared 6 bases from V and 5 bases from J, leaving 13 bases between. The CDR3 sequence is CASSQGLKTEAFF. The CDR3 bases are TGTGCCAGCTCCCAGGGACTTAAGACTGAAGCTTTCTTT.

This chain joins TRBV6-5 and TRBJ1-4; D remains unclear. Germline loops: CDR1 MNHEY, CDR2 SVGAGI. Deletions cut 2 bases from V and 3 bases from J, with 10 bases between. The CDR3 loop spans 15 amino acids. The CDR3 here is CASSYTRNPNEKLFF. The DNA of the CDR3 is TGTGCCAGCAGTTACACCAGGAATCCTAATGAAAAACTGTTTTTT.

The rearrangement links TRBV6-5 to TRBJ2-7; no clear D gene. Germline assignment: CDR1 MNHEY and CDR2 SVGAGI. The germline V and J ends were trimmed by 6 bases and 6 bases, with 15 bases remaining between them. The CDR3 is 13 amino acids. As DNA, the CDR3 is TGTGCCAGCAGCTCCCCCGCCCAGGCCGAGCAGTACTTC. Translated, it gives CASSSPAQAEQYF.

This chain uses TRBV15 with TRBJ2-7; 7 bases are shared with TRBD1. CDR1 and CDR2 (germline): LNHNV, YYDKDF (reference sequence). The CDR3 consists of 18 residues. V lost 3 bases, J lost 3 bases, and 17 bases stayed unmatched. Here the CDR3 DNA reads TGTGCCACCAGCAGCGTATTAAACCCGGGACAGCCGAACTACGAGCAGTACTTC. Translation: CATSSVLNPGQPNYEQYF.